This entry lists 3 T cell receptor beta chains sequenced from one sample in a study of beta chain features in type 1 diabetes. The study, taken as a whole, reports: Within each of all four CD4+ subsets, Type 1 diabetes patients had TCRB CDR3s that were moderately but significantly shorter.

These receptors have no identified antigens. As every portion of the isolated RNA was reverse transcribed, the sequencing read expressed TCRB transcripts. The table came from immunoSEQ multiplex PCR; TCRdb's copy has only in-frame clones and leaves some out. This sample has about 650,000 clones, with about an eighth found just once. Sequencing used naive CD4+ T cells from blood. The origin of the receptors is a man aged 30 to 45 with type 1 diabetes.

In its sample, this clone was seen a few times. The V call is TRBV11-2, the J call TRBJ2-5; no clear D gene. Trimming left V 1 base short and J 1 base short, with 10 bases between. The CDR3 is 15 residues long. Germline V gene sequence: CDR1 SGHAT, CDR2 FQNNGV. CDR3 loop: CASSLGPGFQETQYF. CDR3 nucleotides: TGTGCCAGCAGCTTAGGTCCGGGTTTCCAAGAGACCCAGTACTTC.

This clone appeared a few times. The V call is TRBV11-3, the J call TRBJ2-4; D not certain. The ends were cut back, 3 bases at V and 3 bases at J, with 9 bases in the middle. The CDR3 is made up of 14 amino acids. Germline lookup yields CDR1 SGHNT and CDR2 YENEEA. CDR3 in DNA: TGTGCCAGCAGCTTTGACCGAGGCAAAAACATTCAGTACTTC. As protein: CASSFDRGKNIQYF. Together with reference TRBV11-3 and TRBJ2-4, the CDR3 gives the full variable domain: EAGVVQSPRYKIIEKKQPVAFWCNPISGHNTLYWYLQNLGQGPELLIRYENEEAVDDSQLPKDRFSAERLKGVDSTLKIQPAELGDSAVYLCASSFDRGKNIQYFGAGTRLSVL.

This clone has a handful of counts. V usage is TRBV29-1 and J usage is TRBJ1-5; D remains unclear. V lost 4 bases and J 4 bases, leaving 14 bases between the germline ends. Germline V gives CDR1 SQVTM, CDR2 ANQGSEA. This CDR3 spans 14 amino acids. CDR3 sequence: CSVGMGNLNQPQHF. In DNA form, the CDR3 reads TGCAGCGTTGGGATGGGTAATCTGAATCAGCCCCAGCATTTT.